The 18 T cell receptor beta chains below come from one sample, sequenced in a study of T cells in Graves' hyperthyroidism and ophthalmopathy. Authors of the study amplified TCR beta CDR3 regions from RNA transcripts. The HTBI set primed first-round TCR CDR3 RT-PCR. Via MiXCR, TCRdb re-called the multiplex PCR reads, giving one row per CDR3 protein. Of a few hundred thousand distinct CDR3 sequences listed, around 16% are singletons. The specimen sequenced was blood. The receptors stem from a middle-aged man with Graves' hyperthyroidism.

The chain has TRBV7-2 and TRBJ2-2; no clear D. The CDR3 contains 12 residues. V was shortened by 6 bases and J by 5 bases, with 7 bases between the two germline ends. CDR1 is SGHTA and CDR2 is FQGNSA in the germline V gene. Here the CDR3 DNA reads TGTGCCAGCAGACCCAGAACCGGGGAGCTGTTTTTT. As protein: CASRPRTGELFF.

This clonotype came up many times. This chain links TRBV7-2 with TRBJ2-7; D is undetermined. Germline V lookup: CDR1 SGHTA, CDR2 FQGNSA. V was cut by 0 bases and J by 4 bases, with 16 bases left in between. This CDR3 has 16 residues. The CDR3 nucleotides read TGTGCCAGCAGCTTAGCGGCAGCACAACAGACGTACGAGCAGTACTTC. Its protein is CASSLAAAQQTYEQYF.

V gene TRBV7-3 combines with J gene TRBJ2-3; the D gene is possibly TRBD2 (5 bases). The CDR3 length is 15 residues. V lost 4 bases and J lost 1, with 12 bases in between. Germline V gene sequence: CDR1 SGHTA, CDR2 FQGTGA. CDR3 DNA sequence: TGTGCCAGCAGCTCGACTACGTTCGGCACAGATACGCAGTATTTT. It translates to CASSSTTFGTDTQYF.

The sample holds a few counts of this clonotype. The rearrangement joins TRBV7-9 to TRBJ1-2, with 9 positions matching TRBD1. This CDR3 comprises 15 residues. V was clipped by 1 base and J by 4 bases; unmatched bases: 4. From germline, CDR1 is SEHNR and CDR2 FQNEAQ (reference sequence). CDR3 bases: TGTGCCAGCAGCTTAGGGGACAGGGCGCCCTATGGCTACACCTTC. Protein: CASSLGDRAPYGYTF.

This chain joins TRBV15 and TRBJ2-7; 10 nucleotides match TRBD1. The CDR3 has 15 residues. CDR1 LNHNV and CDR2 YYDKDF come from the germline V gene (reference sequence). Trimming removed 1 base from V and 4 bases from J; junction bases left unmatched: 4. In DNA, the CDR3 is TGTGCCACCAGCAGAGGGCCGGGACAGGGGTACGAGCAGTACTTC. Translated: CATSRGPGQGYEQYF.

V and J are TRBV7-3 and TRBJ2-3; 11 bases line up with TRBD1. The V segment lost 1 base and the J segment 4 bases; nucleotides outside the gene matches: 7. The CDR3 contains 17 residues. Germline V gives CDR1 SGHTA, CDR2 FQGTGA. In nucleotides, the CDR3 is TGTGCCAGCAGCTTAAATCCGGGACAGGGGGTCTCAGATACGCAGTATTTT. Encoded protein: CASSLNPGQGVSDTQYF. Complete variable domain (other parts from reference TRBV7-3 and TRBJ2-3): GAGVSQTPSNKVTEKGKYVELRCDPISGHTALYWYRQSLGQGPEFLIYFQGTGAADDSGLPNDRFFAVRPEGSVSTLKIQRTERGDSAVYLCASSLNPGQGVSDTQYFGPGTRLTVL.

The chain couples TRBV7-2 to TRBJ1-1; tentatively, D is TRBD1 (5 bases). The CDR3 spans 17 residues. The ends were cut back, 6 bases at V and 0 bases at J, with 20 bases in the middle. Germline CDR1 SGHTA, CDR2 FQGNSA. The CDR3 DNA follows: TGTGCCAGCAGAAGGGGAGGGGCTGGGAGTATGAACACTGAAGCTTTCTTT. It translates to CASRRGGAGSMNTEAFF.

This clonotype was recorded at least ten times. This chain joins TRBV7-2 and TRBJ2-7, with unresolved D. The CDR3 covers 13 residues. Trimming shortened V by 4 bases and J by 0 bases, and 7 bases separated the two germline ends. The germline gives CDR1 SGHTA, CDR2 FQGNSA. The CDR3: CASSYGGSYEQYF. The CDR3 DNA sequence: TGTGCCAGCAGCTACGGCGGCTCCTACGAGCAGTACTTC.

Only a few counts were recorded for this clonotype. The chain couples TRBV5-1 to TRBJ2-7, with 7 bases identical to TRBD1. The CDR3 covers 16 residues. Per the germline V gene, CDR1 is SGHRS and CDR2 is YFSETQ. V shed 4 bases, J shed 1 base, and the junction held 11 bases outside the gene matches. CDR3 coding DNA: TGCGCCAGCAGCCAGGGGGACACAACTTCTTCCTACGAGCAGTACTTC. Translated, it gives CASSQGDTTSSYEQYF.

This sequence joins TRBV6-1 and TRBJ1-1; D is ambiguous. The CDR3 length is 15 residues. V lost 8 bases to trimming and J lost 0 bases, with 16 bases between them. Germline CDR1 reads MNHNS; CDR2 reads SASEGT. CDR3 sequence (DNA): TGTGCCAGCTGTACGTCGAGAGCCATGAACACTGAAGCTTTCTTT. Residues: CASCTSRAMNTEAFF.

Ten or more counts support this clonotype. The chain combines TRBV6-2 or TRBV6-3 with TRBJ1-1; TRBD1 might be the D (6 bases). Germline V gene lookup returns CDR1 MNHEY and CDR2 SVGEGT. Trimming left V 6 bases short and J 6 bases short, with 17 bases between. The CDR3 contains 14 residues. In nucleotides, the CDR3 is TGTGCCAGCAGGGACTACAGGGAGACCTCTGAAGCTTTCTTT. Encoded protein: CASRDYRETSEAFF.

This clonotype was seen at least ten times. This rearrangement joins TRBV3-1 to TRBJ2-2; 7 positions match TRBD2. This CDR3 has 15 residues. Germline values: CDR1 LGHDT, CDR2 YNNKEL (reference sequence). V shed 5 bases and J 0 bases; nucleotides not matched to a gene: 3. The CDR3 loop is CASSYGGTNTGELFF. Here the CDR3 DNA reads TGTGCCAGCAGCTACGGGGGGACGAACACCGGGGAGCTGTTTTTT.

The V and J genes are TRBV6-2 or TRBV6-3 and TRBJ2-2; possibly TRBD1 for D (6 bases). CDR3 length equals 14 residues. Trimming cost V 2 bases and J 6 bases, with 10 bases left between them. Germline V gives CDR1 MNHEY, CDR2 SVGEGT. CDR3 amino acids: CASSYGGEAGELFF. CDR3 sequence (DNA): TGTGCCAGCAGTTACGGGGGCGAGGCCGGGGAGCTGTTTTTT.

The chain joins TRBV24-1 to TRBJ2-1; D perhaps matches TRBD2 (6 bases). With 10 bases removed from V and 7 bases from J, the gap between germline ends came to 16 bases. The length of the CDR3 is 13 residues. CDR1 KGHDR and CDR2 SFDVKD come from the germline V gene. DNA of the CDR3: TGTGCCACAAGGGCCGGAGGGCGGAATGAGCAGTTCTTC. It is translated as CATRAGGRNEQFF.

In this sample, this clonotype turned up many times. This chain uses TRBV19 with TRBJ2-3; 7 bases map to TRBD2. Trimming cost V 8 bases and J 1 base; bases outside gene matches: 15. CDR1 is LNHDA and CDR2 is SQIVND in the germline V gene (reference sequence). The CDR3 has 17 residues. The CDR3 spells CASSTDSAGFGTDTQYF. The CDR3 coding sequence is TGTGCCAGTTCCACCGATTCAGCGGGGTTCGGCACAGATACGCAGTATTTT.

This clonotype was counted many times. V gene TRBV7-9 combines with J gene TRBJ2-7; the match to TRBD1 covers 10 bases. CDR3 length: 16 residues. Germline V gene data show CDR1 as SEHNR and CDR2 as FQNEAQ (reference sequence). V was pared by 0 bases and J by 3 bases, with 5 bases of the junction left unmatched. CDR3 sequence: CASSLAPGQGIYEQYF. The CDR3 region has the DNA TGTGCCAGCAGCTTAGCGCCGGGACAGGGGATCTACGAGCAGTACTTC.

This clonotype was observed many times. The chain's CDR3 is CASSLISRQSNEQFF. The CDR3 region has the DNA TGTGCCAGCAGCTTAATTAGTCGACAGAGCAATGAGCAGTTCTTC. This sequence joins TRBV7-9 and TRBJ2-1; D might be TRBD1 (5 bases). Between the trimmed V and J ends, which lost 2 bases and 6 bases, there was a span of 14 bases. Germline-derived CDR1 and CDR2 are SEHNR and FQNEAQ (reference sequence). The CDR3 contains 15 residues.

This clonotype was detected many times. The chain joins TRBV30 to TRBJ2-3; 8 bases line up with TRBD2. The CDR3 totals 13 residues. The germline V gene has CDR1 GTSNPN and CDR2 SVGIG (reference sequence). The junction had 1 base not matched to a gene; V was cut back by 2 bases and J by 3 bases. CDR3 sequence: CAWSSGGTDTQYF. Here the CDR3 DNA reads TGTGCCTGGAGTTCGGGGGGGACAGATACGCAGTATTTT.